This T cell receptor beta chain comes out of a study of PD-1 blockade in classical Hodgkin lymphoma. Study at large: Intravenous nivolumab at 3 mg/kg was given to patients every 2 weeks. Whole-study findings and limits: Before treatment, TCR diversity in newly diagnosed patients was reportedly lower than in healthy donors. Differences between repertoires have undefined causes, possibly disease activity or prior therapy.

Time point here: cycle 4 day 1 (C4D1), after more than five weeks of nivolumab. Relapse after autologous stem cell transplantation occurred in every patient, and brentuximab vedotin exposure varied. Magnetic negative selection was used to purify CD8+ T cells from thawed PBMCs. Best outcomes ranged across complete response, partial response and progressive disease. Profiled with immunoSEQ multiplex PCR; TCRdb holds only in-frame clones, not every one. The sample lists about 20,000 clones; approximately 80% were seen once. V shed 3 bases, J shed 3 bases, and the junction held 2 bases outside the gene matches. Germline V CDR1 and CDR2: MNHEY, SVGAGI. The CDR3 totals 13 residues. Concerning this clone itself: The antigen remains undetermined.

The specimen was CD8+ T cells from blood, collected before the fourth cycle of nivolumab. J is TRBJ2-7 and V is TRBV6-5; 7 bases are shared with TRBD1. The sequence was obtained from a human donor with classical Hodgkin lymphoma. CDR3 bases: TGTGCCAGCAGTTATTACAGGGGCTACGAGCAGTACTTC. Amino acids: CASSYYRGYEQYF.